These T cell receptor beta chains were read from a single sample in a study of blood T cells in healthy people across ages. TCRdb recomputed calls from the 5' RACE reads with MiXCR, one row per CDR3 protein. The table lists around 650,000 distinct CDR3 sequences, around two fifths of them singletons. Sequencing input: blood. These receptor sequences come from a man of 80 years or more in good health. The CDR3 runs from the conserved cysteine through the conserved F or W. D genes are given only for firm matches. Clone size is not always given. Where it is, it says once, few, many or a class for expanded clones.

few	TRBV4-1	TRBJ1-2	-	TGCGCCAGCAGCCAAGGGAGGGGTGGCTACACCTTC	CASSQGRGGYTF
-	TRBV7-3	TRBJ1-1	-	TGTGCCAGCAGCAAACAGGGAGGAAACACTGAAGCTTTCTTT	CASSKQGGNTEAFF
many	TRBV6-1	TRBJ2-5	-	TGTGCCAGCAGTGAGGAGACCCAGTACTTC	CASSEETQYF
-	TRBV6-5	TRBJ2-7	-	TGTGCCAGCAGTTTCGGACGGTTTTACGAGCAGTACTTC	CASSFGRFYEQYF
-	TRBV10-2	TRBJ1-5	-	TGCGCCAGCAGTGGCGGACAAGGTCGAAATCAGCCCCAGCATTTT	CASSGGQGRNQPQHF
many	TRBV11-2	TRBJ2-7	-	TGTGCCAGCAGCTTAGTAGATGCCACCTACGAGCAGTACTTC	CASSLVDATYEQYF
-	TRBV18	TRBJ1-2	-	TGTGCCAGCTCACCCCAGGACAGCGACTATGGCTACACCTTC	CASSPQDSDYGYTF
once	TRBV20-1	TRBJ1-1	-	TGCAGTGCTAGGTTAAGTTTAGGGTGGCGGCCCGAAGCTTTCTTT	CSARLSLGWRPEAFF
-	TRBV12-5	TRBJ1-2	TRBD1	TGTGCTAGTGGTCCAGGACAGGCGAAATCGGATGGCTACACCTTC	CASGPGQAKSDGYTF
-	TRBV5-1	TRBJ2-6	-	TGCGCCAGCAGCTTGGCCCCCAATTCTGGGGCCAACGTCCTGACTTTC	CASSLAPNSGANVLTF
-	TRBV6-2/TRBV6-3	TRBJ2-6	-	TGTGCCAGCAGTGCCCCCGACAAGGGCAGCGTCCTGACTTTC	CASSAPDKGSVLTF
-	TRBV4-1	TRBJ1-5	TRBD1	TGCGCCAGCAGCTCCCAGGGACAGGGGCACGATCAGCCCCAGCATTTT	CASSSQGQGHDQPQHF
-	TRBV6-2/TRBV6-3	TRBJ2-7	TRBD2	TGTGCCAGCAGTTTTTTTGGAACTAGCGGGGCATCCTACGAGCAGTACTTC	CASSFFGTSGASYEQYF
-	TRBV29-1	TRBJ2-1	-	TGCAGCGTTGTGGGAGATGAGCAGTTCTTC	CSVVGDEQFF
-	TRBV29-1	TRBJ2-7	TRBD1	TGCAGCGTTGCGGCAGGGGGCTTGGAGGCCTACGAGCAGTACTTC	CSVAAGGLEAYEQYF
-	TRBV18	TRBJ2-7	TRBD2	TGTGCCAGCTCACCACCTGTGGCGGGGGTAACCTCGGCCCAGTACTTC	CASSPPVAGVTSAQYF
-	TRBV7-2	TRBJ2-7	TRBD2	TGTGCCAGCAGCTTACAGCCAGGACTAGCGGGGCGGGGGCAGTACTTC	CASSLQPGLAGRGQYF
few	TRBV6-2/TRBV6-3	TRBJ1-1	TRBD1	TGTGCCAGCATCCGACAGGGGTTGAATGAAGCTTTCTTT	CASIRQGLNEAFF
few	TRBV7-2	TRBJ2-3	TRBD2	TGTGCCAGCAGCTCATGGGGACTAGCGGGAGGGCCGGCGCATAAAGATACGCAGTATTTT	CASSSWGLAGGPAHKDTQYF
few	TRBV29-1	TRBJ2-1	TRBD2	TGCAGCGACGCAGCCGGGACTAGCGGGAACAATGAGCAGTTCTTC	CSDAAGTSGNNEQFF
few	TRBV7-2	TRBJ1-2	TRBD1	TGTGCCAGCAGCTACGGACAGGGAGCTAACTATGGCTACACCTTC	CASSYGQGANYGYTF
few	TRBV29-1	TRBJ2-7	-	TGCAGCGTTGCCCAGGACTACGAGCAGTACTTC	CSVAQDYEQYF
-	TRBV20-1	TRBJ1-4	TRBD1	TGCAGTGCTAGAAACACACGGGACAGCCTTTTTGAAAAACTGTTTTTT	CSARNTRDSLFEKLFF
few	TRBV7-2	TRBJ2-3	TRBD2	TGTGCCAGCCTGGCTAGCGGGGCTCTCCCAGGGGGTACGCAGTATTTT	CASLASGALPGGTQYF
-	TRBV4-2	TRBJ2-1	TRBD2	TGTGCCAGCAGCCAAGACTGGACTAGCGGCAACAATGAGCAGTTCTTC	CASSQDWTSGNNEQFF
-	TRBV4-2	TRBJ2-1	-	TGTGCCAGCAGCCAAGATCGGCCAGAAGAGACCCAGTTCTTC	CASSQDRPEETQFF
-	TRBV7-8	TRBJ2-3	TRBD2	TGTGCCAGCAGCTTAGAAGCGGGGCGGGCAGATACGCAGTATTTT	CASSLEAGRADTQYF
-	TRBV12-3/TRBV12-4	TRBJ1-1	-	TGTGCCAGCACCCTCCTGGGTGGGACTGAAGCTTTCTTT	CASTLLGGTEAFF
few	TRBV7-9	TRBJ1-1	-	TGTGCCAGCAGCCCCTCACGTCCCACTGAAGCTTTCTTT	CASSPSRPTEAFF
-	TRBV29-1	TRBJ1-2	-	TGCAGCGTTGACGGGGACCCCAAAGTGGGCTATGGCTACACCTTC	CSVDGDPKVGYGYTF
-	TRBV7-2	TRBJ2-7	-	TGTGCCAGCAGCGTCACCGGGGTAGCGGAGTACGAGCAGTACTTC	CASSVTGVAEYEQYF
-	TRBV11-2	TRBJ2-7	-	TGTGCCAGCAGCTTAGGTTTCGGGCAGATGTCCTACGAGCAGTACTTC	CASSLGFGQMSYEQYF